Reported below is one TCR beta chain. Clones were sequenced by immunoSEQ multiplex PCR, and TCRdb holds only the in-frame ones, with some missing. This table holds roughly 150,000 clones, more than 80% found once. Germline V gives CDR1 MNHEY, CDR2 SMNVEV (reference sequence). The V segment lost 4 bases and the J segment 5 bases; nucleotides outside the gene matches: 9. The CDR3 sequence is 15 residues long. This record belongs to a study of blood T cell repertoires in COVID-19. As for the study in general: Acute and convalescent COVID-19 samples came from the United States, Italy and Spain. PBMCs, B-cell-depleted T cells, or T cells provided the cDNA or gDNA that made up the material.

Participants were aged roughly 18 to 90 years, lived in 24 US areas, and enrolled virtually. Cohort assignment relied on participant-reported clinical history. The sequenced sample consisted of PBMCs or T cells enriched from blood (not recorded which). This sequence joins TRBV27 and TRBJ2-5; TRBD2 matches at 8 bases. The clonotype was recovered from a man aged 50 to 59 who had recovered from COVID-19. The CDR3 coding sequence is TGTGCCAGCAGTTGGAGGATCGGGAGGGGGGAGACCCAGTACTTC. Translated: CASSWRIGRGETQYF.